A selection of T cell receptor beta chains follows, all from one sample in a study of blood T cells in healthy people across ages. TCRdb processed the 5' RACE reads anew with MiXCR; each CDR3 protein has one entry. The sample carries 1,800,000 or so distinct CDR3 sequences, approximately 40% recorded once. Source material: blood. All receptors come from a human donor in good health. Each CDR3 is given with its conserved first and last residue. The D gene is left open where the match is weak. The size entry is marked missing in some rows and otherwise reads once, few, many or a size class.

d_gene	abundance	v_gene	j_gene	CDR3aa	CDR3nt
.	.	TRBV2	TRBJ1-4	CASGGRGDYEKLFF	TGTGCCAGTGGAGGGAGGGGAGACTATGAAAAACTGTTTTTT
TRBD1	.	TRBV20-1	TRBJ2-7	CSASEGTGFGTYEQYF	TGCAGTGCTAGTGAAGGGACAGGGTTTGGGACCTACGAGCAGTACTTC
.	.	TRBV6-2/TRBV6-3	TRBJ2-7	CASSVPLWGREGEQYF	TGTGCCAGCAGTGTACCACTTTGGGGGCGCGAGGGCGAGCAGTACTTC
TRBD1	.	TRBV12-3/TRBV12-4	TRBJ2-5	CASSLRGPPEETQYF	TGTGCCAGCAGTTTAAGGGGGCCCCCAGAGGAGACCCAGTACTTC
.	few	TRBV5-6	TRBJ2-3	CASSLEPGDADTQYF	TGTGCCAGCAGCTTGGAGCCAGGGGATGCAGATACGCAGTATTTT
.	few	TRBV6-4	TRBJ2-2	CATSTGEAGELFF	TGTGCCACCTCGACAGGAGAAGCCGGGGAGCTGTTTTTT
.	.	TRBV29-1	TRBJ2-7	CSVVNSYEQYF	TGCAGCGTTGTAAACAGCTACGAGCAGTACTTC
TRBD1	.	TRBV12-3/TRBV12-4	TRBJ1-1	CASCPHRGSLMNTEAFF	TGTGCCAGCTGCCCCCACAGGGGGAGCTTGATGAACACTGAAGCTTTCTTT
TRBD1	few	TRBV13	TRBJ2-7	CASSPRTGGSEQYF	TGTGCCAGCAGCCCTCGGACAGGGGGTAGCGAGCAGTACTTC
.	few	TRBV29-1	TRBJ2-7	CSVEVHGATERINYEQYF	TGCAGCGTTGAAGTTCACGGGGCGACAGAAAGAATAAACTACGAGCAGTACTTC
TRBD2	few	TRBV5-5	TRBJ2-3	CASSSTSGAADTQYF	TGTGCCAGCAGCTCCACTAGCGGGGCCGCAGATACGCAGTATTTT
.	.	TRBV29-1	TRBJ1-5	CSVEVGGPNQPQHF	TGCAGCGTTGAAGTGGGAGGGCCCAATCAGCCCCAGCATTTT
TRBD1	few	TRBV5-1	TRBJ2-7	CASSYGQAYYEQYF	TGCGCCAGCAGCTACGGACAGGCCTACTACGAGCAGTACTTC
.	.	TRBV29-1	TRBJ1-1	CSVRVLDTEAFF	TGCAGCGTCAGGGTTTTGGACACTGAAGCTTTCTTT
.	.	TRBV7-6	TRBJ1-1	CASSLAPGNLGAFF	TGTGCCAGCAGCTTAGCGCCCGGGAACCTGGGAGCTTTCTTT
TRBD1	many	TRBV6-4	TRBJ2-1	CASSSPGQTYNEQFF	TGTGCCAGCAGCTCGCCGGGACAGACCTACAATGAGCAGTTCTTC
.	.	TRBV6-6	TRBJ2-7	CASSYSTPDDYEQYF	TGTGCCAGCAGTTACTCGACCCCGGACGACTACGAGCAGTACTTC
TRBD1	few	TRBV10-3	TRBJ2-5	CAISESGAGGGETQYF	TGTGCCATCAGTGAGTCCGGGGCAGGGGGCGGAGAGACCCAGTACTTC
.	.	TRBV20-1	TRBJ1-2	CSAERRAYYGYTF	TGCAGTGCAGAGCGCAGGGCGTACTATGGCTACACCTTC
.	many	TRBV29-1	TRBJ2-3	CSVVVRSTDTQYF	TGCAGCGTTGTGGTCAGAAGCACAGATACGCAGTATTTT
.	.	TRBV7-2	TRBJ1-2	CASSRSPTSFDIDYGYTF	TGTGCCAGCAGCCGCTCCCCGACCAGCTTCGACATCGACTATGGCTACACCTTC
TRBD1	once	TRBV7-3	TRBJ1-6	CASSPGGRAYNSPLHF	TGTGCCAGCAGCCCAGGGGGGAGGGCCTATAATTCACCCCTCCACTTT
TRBD2	.	TRBV6-2/TRBV6-3	TRBJ2-5	CASSNRLAGVETQYF	TGTGCCAGCAGCAACCGACTAGCGGGGGTGGAGACCCAGTACTTC
TRBD2	.	TRBV6-2/TRBV6-3	TRBJ2-7	CASSYFAGGLDEQYF	TGTGCCAGCAGTTACTTTGCGGGGGGGCTCGACGAGCAGTACTTC
.	.	TRBV6-2/TRBV6-3	TRBJ1-2	CASSRQWVYTF	TGTGCCAGCAGTCGACAGTGGGTCTACACCTTC
.	.	TRBV12-3/TRBV12-4	TRBJ2-1	CASTIGGTYNEQFF	TGTGCCAGCACTATAGGGGGGACCTACAATGAGCAGTTCTTC
.	.	TRBV12-3/TRBV12-4	TRBJ1-4	CASSIWGGEKLYF	TGTGCCAGCAGTATCTGGGGAGGTGAAAAACTGTATTTT
TRBD1	.	TRBV20-1	TRBJ2-4	CSVAGGLDIQYF	TGCAGTGTGGCAGGGGGCTTAGACATTCAGTACTTC
TRBD2	.	TRBV20-1	TRBJ2-5	CSAIRLAVPSYEQDF	TGCAGTGCAATTCGACTAGCCGTCCCCTCCTACGAGCAGGACTTC
.	few	TRBV5-1	TRBJ2-5	CASSDHSAQYF	TGCGCCAGCAGCGACCATTCGGCCCAGTACTTC
.	.	TRBV5-6	TRBJ1-2	CASSLDETYYGYTF	TGTGCCAGCAGCTTGGATGAGACCTACTATGGCTACACCTTC
TRBD1	.	TRBV7-3	TRBJ2-7	CASSLTGGTMDEQYF	TGTGCCAGCAGCTTGACAGGGGGGACCATGGACGAGCAGTACTTC
TRBD1	.	TRBV4-3	TRBJ2-7	CASSQVRGQLYEQYF	TGCGCCAGCAGCCAAGTTCGGGGACAGCTTTACGAGCAGTACTTC
.	.	TRBV7-2	TRBJ2-1	CASSRPPGSYNEQFF	TGTGCCAGCAGCCGCCCGCCGGGCTCCTACAATGAGCAGTTCTTC
.	.	TRBV7-2	TRBJ1-3	CASSLIVGFTSGNTIYF	TGTGCCAGCAGCTTAATTGTGGGTTTTACCTCTGGAAACACCATATATTTT
.	few	TRBV5-1	TRBJ2-7	CASSSQTYAYEQYF	TGCGCCAGCAGCTCCCAGACATACGCCTACGAGCAGTACTTC
.	.	TRBV21-1	TRBJ2-5	CASSKLRVETQYF	TGTGCCAGCAGCAAATTAAGGGTAGAGACCCAGTACTTC
.	.	TRBV7-9	TRBJ2-5	CASSFLPQETGYF	TGTGCCAGCAGCTTTCTTCCCCAAGAGACCGGGTATTTC
.	.	TRBV6-5	TRBJ1-6	CASSYGVRGSPLHF	TGTGCCAGCAGTTACGGGGTCAGGGGTTCACCCCTCCACTTT
.	once	TRBV29-1	TRBJ2-7	CSAGLNRGEQYF	TGCAGCGCAGGCCTCAACAGAGGCGAGCAGTACTTC
.	.	TRBV2	TRBJ2-4	CASSEKGDVNIQYF	TGTGCCAGCAGTGAGAAAGGTGATGTAAACATTCAGTACTTC
.	.	TRBV15	TRBJ1-1	CATSGSEGEAFF	TGTGCCACCAGCGGTTCTGAGGGTGAAGCTTTCTTT
.	few	TRBV7-9	TRBJ1-1	CASSLGGGGGEAFF	TGTGCCAGCAGCTTAGGTGGCGGGGGCGGTGAAGCTTTCTTT
TRBD1	.	TRBV5-1	TRBJ2-7	CASRRDRAISYEQYF	TGCGCCAGCAGGCGGGACAGGGCAATTTCCTACGAGCAGTACTTC
TRBD1	once	TRBV19	TRBJ1-5	CASRMRTGLNQPQHF	TGTGCCAGTAGAATGCGGACAGGGCTAAATCAGCCCCAGCATTTT
TRBD2	few	TRBV28	TRBJ2-1	CASSSLVPGGVSEQFF	TGTGCCAGCAGCTCCCTAGTCCCCGGGGGGGTAAGTGAGCAGTTCTTC
.	.	TRBV5-6	TRBJ2-5	CASSRRLGEQYF	TGTGCCAGCAGCCGACGCCTTGGGGAGCAGTACTTC
.	.	TRBV7-2	TRBJ2-5	CASSLGRRSGLALETQYF	TGTGCCAGCAGCTTAGGAAGACGATCGGGGTTAGCTCTTGAGACCCAGTACTTC
.	.	TRBV12-3/TRBV12-4	TRBJ2-3	CASSSSRVTADAQYF	TGTGCCAGCAGTTCCAGCAGGGTGACAGCAGATGCGCAGTATTTT
.	few	TRBV10-3	TRBJ2-1	CAIAVTHYEQFF	TGTGCCATCGCCGTGACTCACTACGAGCAGTTCTTC